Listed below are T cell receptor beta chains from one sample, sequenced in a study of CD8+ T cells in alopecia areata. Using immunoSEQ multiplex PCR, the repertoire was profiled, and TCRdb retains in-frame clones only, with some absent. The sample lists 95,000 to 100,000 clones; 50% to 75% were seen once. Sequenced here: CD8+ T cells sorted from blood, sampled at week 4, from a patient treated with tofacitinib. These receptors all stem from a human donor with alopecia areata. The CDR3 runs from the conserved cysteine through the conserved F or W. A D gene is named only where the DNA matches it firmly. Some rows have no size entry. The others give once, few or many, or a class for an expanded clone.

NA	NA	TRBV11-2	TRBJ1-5	CASSLDSQGQPQHF	TGTGCCAGCAGCTTAGATTCACAGGGTCAGCCCCAGCATTTT
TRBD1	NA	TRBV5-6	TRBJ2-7	CASSLLGGTEQYF	TGTGCCAGCAGCTTGTTAGGGGGCACCGAGCAGTACTTC
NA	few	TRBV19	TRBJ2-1	CASSISPGNEQFF	TGTGCCAGTAGTATATCTCCCGGAAATGAGCAGTTCTTC
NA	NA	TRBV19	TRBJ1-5	CASSMRTGSNQPQHF	TGTGCCAGTAGTATGAGGACGGGTAGCAATCAGCCCCAGCATTTT
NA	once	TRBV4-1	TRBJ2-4	CASSQVTNIQYF	TGCGCCAGCAGCCAAGTGACAAACATTCAGTACTTC
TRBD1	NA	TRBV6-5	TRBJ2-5	CASSYSGQGKETQYF	TGTGCCAGCAGTTACTCAGGACAGGGGAAAGAGACCCAGTACTTC
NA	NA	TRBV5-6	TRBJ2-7	CASSLVAGSSYEQYF	TGTGCCAGCAGCTTGGTTGCGGGGAGCTCCTACGAGCAGTACTTC
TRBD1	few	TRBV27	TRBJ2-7	CASSLGQTYEQYF	TGTGCCAGCAGCCTGGGACAGACCTACGAGCAGTACTTC
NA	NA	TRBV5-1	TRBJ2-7	CASSLGGEQYF	TGCGCCAGCAGCTTGGGGGGCGAGCAGTACTTC
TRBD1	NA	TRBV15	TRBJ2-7	CATSRARDRMGPNEQYF	TGTGCCACCAGCAGAGCCCGGGACAGGATGGGCCCTAACGAGCAGTACTTC
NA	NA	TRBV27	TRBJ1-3	CASTNGNTIYF	TGTGCCAGCACCAATGGAAACACCATATATTTT
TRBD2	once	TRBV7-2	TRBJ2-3	CASSSGLAGPYTQYF	TGTGCCAGCAGCTCGGGACTAGCAGGTCCATATACGCAGTATTTT
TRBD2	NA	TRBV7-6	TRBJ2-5	CASSRTSGSGETQYF	TGTGCCAGCAGCCGGACTAGCGGGAGCGGAGAGACCCAGTACTTC
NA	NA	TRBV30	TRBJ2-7	CAWRVGGFYEQYF	TGTGCCTGGAGAGTTGGAGGGTTTTACGAGCAGTACTTC
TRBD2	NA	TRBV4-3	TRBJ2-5	CASSQDRDYDETQYF	TGCGCCAGCAGCCAAGACCGGGACTATGACGAGACCCAGTACTTC
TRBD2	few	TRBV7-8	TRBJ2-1	CASSLAAGETGEQFF	TGTGCCAGCAGCTTAGCTGCGGGAGAGACGGGTGAGCAGTTCTTC
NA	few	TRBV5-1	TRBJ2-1	CASSLVTEQFF	TGCGCCAGCAGCTTGGTTACTGAGCAGTTCTTC
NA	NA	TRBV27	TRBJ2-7	CASKPGMPSYEQYF	TGTGCCAGCAAACCGGGAATGCCCTCCTACGAGCAGTACTTC
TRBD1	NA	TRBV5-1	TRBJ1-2	CASSWTGPNGYTF	TGCGCCAGCAGCTGGACAGGACCCAATGGCTACACCTTC
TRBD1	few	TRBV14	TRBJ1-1	CASSLGTGGNTEAFF	TGTGCCAGCAGCCTGGGGACAGGCGGGAACACTGAAGCTTTCTTT
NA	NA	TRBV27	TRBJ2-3	CASSLSGSRDTQYF	TGTGCCAGCAGTTTGTCAGGGTCTAGGGATACGCAGTATTTT
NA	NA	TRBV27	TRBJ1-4	CASRMGEKLFF	TGTGCCAGCAGAATGGGCGAAAAACTGTTTTTT
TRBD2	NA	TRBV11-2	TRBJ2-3	CASSLGVGRLQWKYF	TGTGCCAGCAGCTTAGGGGTCGGGAGGCTCCAATGGAAGTATTTT
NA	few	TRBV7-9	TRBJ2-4	CASSLGNIQYF	TGTGCCAGCAGCTTGGGAAACATTCAGTACTTC
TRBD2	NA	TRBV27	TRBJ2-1	CASSLLAGGDNEQFF	TGTGCCAGCAGTTTACTGGCGGGAGGCGACAATGAGCAGTTCTTC
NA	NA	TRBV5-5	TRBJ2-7	CASNLRASLYEQYF	TGTGCCAGCAACCTCAGAGCCTCCCTTTACGAGCAGTACTTC
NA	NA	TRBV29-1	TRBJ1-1	CSGGASRANTEAFF	TGCAGCGGGGGGGCCAGCAGGGCGAACACTGAAGCTTTCTTT
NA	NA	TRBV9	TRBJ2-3	CASSVPYEFADTQYF	TGTGCCAGCAGCGTACCGTACGAGTTTGCAGATACGCAGTATTTT
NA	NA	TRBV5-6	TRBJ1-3	CASSFSPGGNTIYF	TGTGCCAGCAGCTTTAGCCCAGGAGGAAACACCATATATTTT
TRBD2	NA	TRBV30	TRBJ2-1	CAWSVAGVNEQFF	TGTGCCTGGAGTGTGGCGGGAGTCAATGAGCAGTTCTTC
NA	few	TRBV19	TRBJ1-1	CASSIRGGAGEAFF	TGTGCCAGTAGTATCCGTGGGGGGGCCGGTGAAGCTTTCTTT
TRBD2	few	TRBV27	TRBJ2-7	CASRGLAPSSDEQYF	TGTGCCAGCAGGGGACTAGCACCATCATCCGACGAGCAGTACTTC
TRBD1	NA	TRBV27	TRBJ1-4	CASSTGDEKLFF	TGTGCCAGCAGTACAGGGGATGAAAAACTGTTTTTT
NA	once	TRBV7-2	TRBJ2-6	CASSIMSSGANVLTF	TGTGCCAGCAGCATAATGAGCTCTGGGGCCAACGTCCTGACTTTC
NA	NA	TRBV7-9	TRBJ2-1	CASSLGAEQFF	TGTGCCAGCAGCTTAGGGGCTGAGCAGTTCTTC
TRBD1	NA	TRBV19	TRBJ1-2	CASSISRTGEGGYTF	TGTGCCAGTAGTATTTCACGAACAGGGGAAGGCGGCTACACCTTC
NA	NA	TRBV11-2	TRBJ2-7	CASSGQGYEQYF	TGTGCCAGCAGCGGTCAGGGTTACGAGCAGTACTTC
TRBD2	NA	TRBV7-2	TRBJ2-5	CASSLVPSGGQETQYF	TGTGCCAGCAGCTTAGTTCCCAGCGGGGGCCAAGAGACCCAGTACTTC
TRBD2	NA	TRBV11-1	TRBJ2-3	CASSRTSGSTDTQYF	TGTGCCAGCAGCCGGACTAGCGGTAGCACAGATACGCAGTATTTT
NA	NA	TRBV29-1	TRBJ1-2	CSSRWDGDYGYTF	TGCAGCTCCCGGTGGGATGGCGACTATGGCTACACCTTC
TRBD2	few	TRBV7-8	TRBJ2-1	CASSQGLAGPVF	TGTGCCAGCAGCCAGGGACTAGCGGGACCGGTCTTC
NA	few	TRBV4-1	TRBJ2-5	CASSELHREQETQYF	TGCGCCAGCTCCGAATTGCACAGGGAGCAAGAGACCCAGTACTTC
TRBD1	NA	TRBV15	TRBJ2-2	CATSLDRGVTGELFF	TGTGCCACCAGCCTCGACAGGGGGGTCACCGGGGAGCTGTTTTTT